The 18 T cell receptor beta chains below come from one sample, sequenced in a study of blood T cells in healthy people across ages. The use of a sample-barcoded 5' primer and a J-beta primer mix characterized a second PCR of 7 to 11 cycles. TCRdb reprocessed the 5' RACE reads via MiXCR and lists one record per CDR3 protein. The sample carries 1.5 million or so distinct CDR3 sequences, 35% to 45% recorded once. The material sequenced was blood. These receptors originate from a young woman in good health.

V gene TRBV7-9 combines with J gene TRBJ2-1; D remains unclear. The germline CDR1 and CDR2 sequences are SEHNR and FQNEAQ (reference sequence). CDR3 length: 20 residues. V lost 4 bases to trimming and J lost 3 bases, with 28 bases between them. CDR3 in amino acids: CASSSRPSMWLAHFYNEQFF. The CDR3 DNA is TGTGCCAGCAGCTCCCGACCGAGCATGTGGCTGGCCCACTTCTACAATGAGCAGTTCTTC.

With regard to this clonotype: A much larger clone is a single base away; this may be a read error. This chain connects TRBV20-1 to TRBJ1-4, with D uncertain. CDR3 length: 10 residues. Germline V gives CDR1 DFQATT, CDR2 SNEGSKA (reference sequence). The CDR3 DNA is TGCAGGGCTAAGAATGAAAAACTGTTTTTT. It specifies CRAKNEKLFF.

V and J are TRBV2 and TRBJ1-2; 7 nucleotides match TRBD1. V gave up 3 bases and J gave up 0 bases; unmatched junction bases: 10. CDR1 is SNHLY and CDR2 is FYNNEI in the germline V gene. The CDR3 is 17 residues long. CDR3 in amino acids: CASSDGAGGRANYGYTF. The CDR3 nucleotides are TGTGCCAGCAGTGATGGGGCAGGGGGAAGAGCTAACTATGGCTACACCTTC.

DNA for the CDR3: TGTGCCAGCAGCCAAGAGTGGGACAGGGCTGGAAACACCATATATTTT. Translated: CASSQEWDRAGNTIYF. The chain uses TRBV4-2 and TRBJ1-3, with 9 bases that match TRBD1. CDR3 length equals 16 residues. Germline values: CDR1 LGHNA, CDR2 YNFKEQ. V lost 0 bases, J lost 2 bases, and 2 bases stayed unmatched.

This clonotype was counted a single time. The chain links TRBV7-2 to TRBJ2-5; D unresolved. Trimming pared 0 bases from V and 5 bases from J, leaving 7 bases between. CDR1 SGHTA and CDR2 FQGNSA come from the germline V gene. This CDR3 region has 13 residues. The CDR3 bases are TGTGCCAGCAGCTTAGCGCATGGGGAGACCCAGTACTTC. It translates to CASSLAHGETQYF.

The chain employs TRBV7-2 and TRBJ2-7; 10 nucleotides match TRBD2. There are 17 residues in the CDR3. CDR1 SGHTA and CDR2 FQGNSA come from the germline V gene. The V gene end was trimmed by 2 bases and the J gene end by 0 bases; junction bases not matched to a gene: 7. CDR3 in amino acids: CASSLRTSGGSSYEQYF. The CDR3 region has the DNA TGTGCCAGCAGCTTAAGGACTAGCGGAGGGAGCTCCTACGAGCAGTACTTC.

This clonotype has just a few counts. This chain links TRBV4-3 with TRBJ1-4; tentative D call: TRBD1 (6 bases). Germline CDR1 reads LGHNA; CDR2 reads YSLEER. V was trimmed by 3 bases and J by 5 bases, leaving 10 bases between them. There are 14 residues in the CDR3. CDR3 in DNA: TGCGCCAGCAGCCATCTGGGGGCGAATGAAAAACTGTTTTTT. Amino acid sequence: CASSHLGANEKLFF.

This clonotype has only a few counts. V is TRBV7-3 and J is TRBJ2-5; maybe TRBD1 (5 bases). Germline assignment: CDR1 SGHTA and CDR2 FQGTGA. The CDR3 spans 13 residues. Trimming left V 5 bases short and J 6 bases short, with 13 bases between. The CDR3 DNA follows: TGTGCCAGCAGCGCTGGGGCTACTCAGACCCAGTACTTC. Amino acids: CASSAGATQTQYF.

The chain links TRBV4-3 to TRBJ2-2; a possible D gene is TRBD2 (6 bases). The CDR3 contains 14 residues. V was cut by 0 bases and J by 6 bases, with 8 bases left in between. Germline V CDR1 and CDR2: LGHNA, YSLEER. The CDR3 protein is CASSQESGAGELFF. The DNA of the CDR3 is TGCGCCAGCAGCCAAGAATCGGGGGCCGGGGAGCTGTTTTTT.

This clonotype was seen just once. A read error may be the cause here, since a much bigger clone is one base away. The J gene is TRBJ2-7, the V gene TRBV29-1; 9 bases map to TRBD2. The CDR3 has 14 amino acids. V dropped 3 bases and J dropped 7; count of bases not matched to a gene: 10. Germline lookup yields CDR1 SQVTM and CDR2 ANQGSEA. DNA of the CDR3: TGCAGCGTTGAGCCAGCGGGAGGTGCCAATGAGCAGTACTTC. This encodes CSVEPAGGANEQYF.

Details on this clonotype: An end of the junction differs from the germline gene, which may be a read error. This chain uses TRBV27 with TRBJ2-1; TRBD1 aligns across 7 bases. Germline CDR1 is MNHEY and CDR2 is SMNVEV (reference sequence). CDR3 length: 14 residues. CDR3 protein: CASSWDSQYNERFF. The CDR3 DNA sequence: TGTGCCAGCAGCTGGGACAGCCAGTACAATGAGCGGTTCTTC.

The CDR3 reads CSARDWHDEQFF. CDR3 bases: TGCAGTGCTAGAGATTGGCACGATGAGCAGTTCTTC. The V gene is TRBV20-1, the J gene TRBJ2-1; no firm D call. Germline-derived CDR1 and CDR2 are DFQATT and SNEGSKA (reference sequence). The CDR3 extends over 12 amino acids. Trimming left V 0 bases short and J 8 bases short, with 8 bases between.

This clonotype was recorded a few times. This sequence joins TRBV20-1 and TRBJ1-1, with D unresolved. Germline CDR1 reads DFQATT; CDR2 reads SNEGSKA (reference sequence). V was shortened by 3 bases and J by 4 bases, with 12 bases between the two germline ends. The CDR3 consists of 13 residues. CDR3 sequence (DNA): TGCAGTGCTAGGGGGTTTTACAGCACTGAAGCTTTCTTT. It is translated as CSARGFYSTEAFF.

Many counts were recorded for this clonotype. The chain recombines TRBV25-1 with TRBJ1-1; D unresolved. This CDR3 is built from 14 residues. CDR1 MGHDK and CDR2 SYGVNS come from the germline V gene. The V and J ends lost 2 bases and 4 bases respectively, with 11 bases between them. CDR3 nucleotides: TGTGCCAGCAGTGAAGAAAGGGTTGTCACTGAAGCTTTCTTT. Protein sequence: CASSEERVVTEAFF.

This clonotype was found a few times. In DNA form, the CDR3 reads TGTGCCAGCATTAGGCTAGCCCCCTACGAGCAGTACTTC. Translation gives CASIRLAPYEQYF. The chain uses TRBV27 and TRBJ2-7, with a weak D call TRBD2 (5 bases). CDR1 and CDR2 (germline): MNHEY, SMNVEV (reference sequence). V was shortened by 7 bases and J by 2 bases, with 12 bases between the two germline ends. The CDR3 extends over 13 amino acids.

Here the CDR3 reads CSARRTETQYF. CDR3 in DNA: TGCAGTGCTAGAAGGACTGAAACCCAGTACTTC. This chain joins TRBV20-1 and TRBJ2-5; TRBD2 is a possible D gene (5 bases). V was pared by 2 bases and J by 8 bases, with 9 bases between. This CDR3 contains 11 residues. CDR1 is DFQATT and CDR2 is SNEGSKA in the germline V gene (reference sequence).

The chain uses TRBV20-1 and TRBJ2-3; TRBD2 matches 8 bases. CDR1 and CDR2 (germline): DFQATT, SNEGSKA (reference sequence). The CDR3 is 16 residues long. Losses at the gene ends were 0 bases for V and 1 base for J; bases not matched to a gene: 6. In nucleotides, the CDR3 is TGCAGTGCTAGAGATGATTGGCGGGGGGGCACAGATACGCAGTATTTT. Translating gives CSARDDWRGGTDTQYF.

The genes are TRBV2 and TRBJ1-2; a possible D gene is TRBD1 (5 bases). The germline V and J ends were trimmed by 8 bases and 2 bases, with 21 bases remaining between them. Germline lookup yields CDR1 SNHLY and CDR2 FYNNEI. CDR3 length: 16 residues. CDR3 region: CASLRGHLLLNYGYTF. The CDR3 coding sequence is TGTGCCAGCTTACGTGGACATCTACTTTTAAACTATGGCTACACCTTC.